These T cell receptor beta chains were read from a single sample in a study of control samples from healthy donors and cancer patients. Sequencing used immunoSEQ multiplex PCR; TCRdb keeps in-frame clones, though not all of them. The data show 120,000 to 150,000 clones, under 90% seen once. Sequencing was performed on blood. Receptors originate from a man under 40 in good health. CDR3s include the opening cysteine and the closing phenylalanine or tryptophan. Fields, in order: D gene, clone size, J gene, V gene, CDR3 DNA, CDR3 protein. The D gene is left open where the match is weak. Clone sizes are given selectively: once, few, many, or a class where the clone is expanded.

D gene: -; clone size: once; J gene: TRBJ1-1; V gene: TRBV7-3; CDR3 DNA: TGTGCCAGCAGCTCACAGGGAGAGAACACTGAAGCTTTCTTT; CDR3 protein: CASSSQGENTEAFF
D gene: -; clone size: -; J gene: TRBJ2-6; V gene: TRBV7-8; CDR3 DNA: TGTGCCAGCAGCTTATTAGGGATTCAGAGCTCTGGGGCCAACGTCCTGACTTTC; CDR3 protein: CASSLLGIQSSGANVLTF
D gene: TRBD2; clone size: -; J gene: TRBJ2-3; V gene: TRBV7-8; CDR3 DNA: TGTGCCAGCATCCCCGGAGCGGGAGGTCTAGATACGCAGTATTTT; CDR3 protein: CASIPGAGGLDTQYF
D gene: TRBD1; clone size: -; J gene: TRBJ1-1; V gene: TRBV4-2; CDR3 DNA: TGTGCCAGCAGCCAAGTTGGAACAGGGGCGAGGGGGAACACTGAAGCTTTCTTT; CDR3 protein: CASSQVGTGARGNTEAFF
D gene: TRBD2; clone size: -; J gene: TRBJ2-7; V gene: TRBV28; CDR3 DNA: TGTGCCAGCAGTCTACTAGCGGGAGACTCGTACGAGCAGTACTTC; CDR3 protein: CASSLLAGDSYEQYF
D gene: -; clone size: -; J gene: TRBJ1-1; V gene: TRBV9; CDR3 DNA: TGTGCCAGCAGCGCACAGACTGAGGGCACTGAAGCTTTCTTT; CDR3 protein: CASSAQTEGTEAFF
D gene: TRBD1; clone size: -; J gene: TRBJ1-5; V gene: TRBV6-1; CDR3 DNA: TGTGCCAGCAGTGAAGCTAGGGGGCTGGGCAATCAGCCCCAGCATTTT; CDR3 protein: CASSEARGLGNQPQHF
D gene: -; clone size: once; J gene: TRBJ2-7; V gene: TRBV5-4; CDR3 DNA: TGTGCCAGCAGCTTAGGCCAGCGATCCTACGAGCAGTACTTC; CDR3 protein: CASSLGQRSYEQYF
D gene: -; clone size: -; J gene: TRBJ2-3; V gene: TRBV11-3; CDR3 DNA: TGTGCCAGCAGCTTAGATGGCCGGGGGTCGCCCTACACAGATACGCAGTATTTT; CDR3 protein: CASSLDGRGSPYTDTQYF
D gene: -; clone size: -; J gene: TRBJ1-1; V gene: TRBV9; CDR3 DNA: TGTGCCAGCAGCGTATCTTCGAACACTGAAGCTTTCTTT; CDR3 protein: CASSVSSNTEAFF
D gene: -; clone size: -; J gene: TRBJ2-7; V gene: TRBV18; CDR3 DNA: TGTGCCAGCTCACCGTTAACAGACCGTTCCTACGAGCAGTACTTC; CDR3 protein: CASSPLTDRSYEQYF
D gene: -; clone size: -; J gene: TRBJ2-3; V gene: TRBV5-4; CDR3 DNA: TGTGCCAGCAGCTTATTGTGGGGGGCGGGCACAGATACGCAGTATTTT; CDR3 protein: CASSLLWGAGTDTQYF
D gene: TRBD2; clone size: -; J gene: TRBJ2-2; V gene: TRBV7-9; CDR3 DNA: TGTGCCAGCAGCAACACGAGGACTAGCGGGGTCCATCTAAACACCGGGGAGCTGTTTTTT; CDR3 protein: CASSNTRTSGVHLNTGELFF
D gene: -; clone size: -; J gene: TRBJ2-1; V gene: TRBV5-1; CDR3 DNA: TGCGCCAGCAGTTATAAAGGGGATAAGCAGTTCTTC; CDR3 protein: CASSYKGDKQFF
D gene: -; clone size: -; J gene: TRBJ2-7; V gene: TRBV14; CDR3 DNA: TGTGCCAGCAGCCAAGTACTGGGGCGCGAGCAGTACTTC; CDR3 protein: CASSQVLGREQYF
D gene: -; clone size: -; J gene: TRBJ1-1; V gene: TRBV18; CDR3 DNA: TGTGCCAGCTCACCTCCAGGGAGGACTGAAGCTTTCTTT; CDR3 protein: CASSPPGRTEAFF